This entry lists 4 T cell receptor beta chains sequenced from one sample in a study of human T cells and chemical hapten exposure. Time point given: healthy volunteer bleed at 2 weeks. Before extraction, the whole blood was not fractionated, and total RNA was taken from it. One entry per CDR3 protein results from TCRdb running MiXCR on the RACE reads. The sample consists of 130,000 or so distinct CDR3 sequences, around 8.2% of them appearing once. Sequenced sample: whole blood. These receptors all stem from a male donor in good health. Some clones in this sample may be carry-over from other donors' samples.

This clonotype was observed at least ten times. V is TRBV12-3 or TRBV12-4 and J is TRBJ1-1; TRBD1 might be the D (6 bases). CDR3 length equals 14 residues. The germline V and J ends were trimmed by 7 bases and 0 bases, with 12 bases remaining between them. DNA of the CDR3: TGTGCCAGCACCCAGACAGGAATGAACACTGAAGCTTTCTTT. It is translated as CASTQTGMNTEAFF.

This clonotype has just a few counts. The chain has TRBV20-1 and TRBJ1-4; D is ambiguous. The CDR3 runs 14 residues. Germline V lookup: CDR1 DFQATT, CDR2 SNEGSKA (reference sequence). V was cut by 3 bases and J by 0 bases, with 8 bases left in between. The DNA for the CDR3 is TGCAGTGCTAGTTTTGATGCAACTAATGAAAAACTGTTTTTT. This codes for CSASFDATNEKLFF.

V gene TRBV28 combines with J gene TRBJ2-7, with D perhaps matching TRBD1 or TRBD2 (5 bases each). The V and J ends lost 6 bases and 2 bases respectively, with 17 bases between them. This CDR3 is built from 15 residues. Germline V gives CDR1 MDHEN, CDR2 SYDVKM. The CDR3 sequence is CASSRRGVGTYEQYF. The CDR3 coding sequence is TGTGCCAGCAGCCGACGAGGGGTAGGCACCTACGAGCAGTACTTC.

CDR3 loop: CSVLPDRAAEAFF. DNA for the CDR3: TGCAGCGTTTTACCTGACAGGGCGGCTGAAGCTTTCTTT. The chain uses TRBV29-1 and TRBJ1-1; the match to TRBD1 covers 7 bases. CDR1 is SQVTM, CDR2 ANQGSEA, per germline. V dropped 5 bases and J dropped 6; count of bases not matched to a gene: 9. This CDR3 region has 13 residues.